This section outlines one T cell receptor beta chain sequence together with its context. The antigen is unknown. Amplified regions were TCR beta CDR3 sequences from RNA transcripts. Researchers ran a first-round RT-PCR on the TCR CDR3 using the HTBI primer set. A single record per CDR3 protein comes from TCRdb applying MiXCR to the multiplex PCR reads. Of about 700,000 distinct CDR3 sequences detected, around 15% appear once; the ten largest clones hold 10%. The data were taken from a study of T cells in Graves' hyperthyroidism and ophthalmopathy. Those with hyperthyroidism were 18 to 65 years old, newly diagnosed, and ill for under 2 months. Study-wide findings and caveats: Model predictions of ophthalmopathy came a median about 6.3 months before onset. A 13 V-J signature model discriminated ophthalmopathy versus stable hyperthyroidism. Blood held most thyroid clonotypes expanded above 0.001 frequency.

This CDR3 is built from 15 residues. Unmatched junction bases numbered 7, after V lost 5 bases and J lost 0 bases. The germline gives CDR1 LNHDA, CDR2 SQIVND (reference sequence). The sequenced sample was blood. The rearrangement joins TRBV19 to TRBJ2-7; 7 bases agree with TRBD1. The receptor was isolated from a young woman with Graves' hyperthyroidism. The CDR3 sequence: CASSPSDRSSYEQYF. Written as DNA, the CDR3 is TGTGCCAGTAGTCCCTCGGACAGGAGCTCCTACGAGCAGTACTTC.